This T cell receptor beta chain was recovered during a study of blood T cell repertoires in COVID-19. The overall study: There were acute and convalescent COVID-19 samples, and they came from the United States, Italy and Spain. Sources were T cells, B-cell-depleted T cells, or PBMCs; the material itself was cDNA or gDNA.

In this sample, this clone turned up a few times. Trimming shortened V by 2 bases and J by 6 bases, and 7 bases separated the two germline ends. This CDR3 spans 13 amino acids. As originally analysed: Amplification of reference gene primers was used by the study to estimate nucleated cell counts. Data came from immunoSEQ multiplex PCR; TCRdb stores just in-frame clones and leaves some out. That table furnishes V, J and clone size, whereas the DNA furnished D and trimming. The sample includes 30,000 to 40,000 clones, more than 70% of them seen just once. The receptor was isolated from a human donor with active COVID-19. The donor label of this sample is uncertain. This chain links TRBV12-3 or TRBV12-4 with TRBJ2-2; D might be TRBD2 (6 bases). The sequenced sample was peripheral blood. The CDR3 loop is CASSLRGSGELFF. CDR3 sequence (DNA): TGTGCCAGCAGTTTACGGGGGTCCGGGGAGCTGTTTTTT.